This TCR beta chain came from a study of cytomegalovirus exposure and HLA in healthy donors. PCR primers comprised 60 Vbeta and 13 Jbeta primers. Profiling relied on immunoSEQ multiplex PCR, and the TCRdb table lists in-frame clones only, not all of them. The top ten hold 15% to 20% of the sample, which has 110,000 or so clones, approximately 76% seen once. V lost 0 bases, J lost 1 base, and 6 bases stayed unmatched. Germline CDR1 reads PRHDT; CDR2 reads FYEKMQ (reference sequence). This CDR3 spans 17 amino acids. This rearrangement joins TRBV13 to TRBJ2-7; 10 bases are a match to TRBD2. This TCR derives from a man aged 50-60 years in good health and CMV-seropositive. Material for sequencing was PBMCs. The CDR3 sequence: CASSLGKREGGSYEQYF. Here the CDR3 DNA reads TGTGCCAGCAGCTTAGGCAAGCGGGAGGGTGGTTCCTACGAGCAGTACTTC.